What follows are 6 T cell receptor beta chains derived from one specimen sequenced in a study of T-cell memory formation after mild COVID-19. TCRdb re-analysed the 5' RACE reads in MiXCR, keeping a single row per CDR3 protein. The sample has roughly 86,000 distinct CDR3 sequences; roughly 16% are singletons. What was sequenced was PBMCs or a T cell subset sorted from them (not recorded which). The source of these receptors is a man aged 18 to 30 who had mild COVID-19 (a few samples of this study predate the infection). Cell type and time point are not known.

The chain recombines TRBV7-6 with TRBJ1-6; 7 nucleotides match TRBD1. In germline, CDR1 is SGHVS, CDR2 FNYEAQ. Trimming removed 5 bases from V and 4 bases from J; junction bases left unmatched: 8. The CDR3 length is 16 residues. Here the CDR3 reads CASSTGRTGYNSPLHF. CDR3 sequence (DNA): TGTGCCAGCAGCACAGGCCGGACAGGATATAATTCACCCCTCCACTTT.

This clonotype showed up just a few times. The rearrangement joins TRBV15 to TRBJ2-1; TRBD2 matches at 7 bases. The CDR3 has 14 amino acids. Trimming at V came to 0 bases and at J to 6 bases, leaving 2 bases not matched to a gene. CDR1 is LNHNV, CDR2 YYDKDF, per germline (reference sequence). In DNA form, the CDR3 reads TGTGCCACCAGCAGAGATGGGGGGGGCAATGAGCAGTTCTTC. Translating it yields CATSRDGGGNEQFF.

This clonotype was counted only a few times. J is TRBJ1-1 and V is TRBV29-1; D not certain. The CDR3 is 12 residues long. CDR1 and CDR2 from the germline V gene are SQVTM and ANQGSEA. V was trimmed by 7 bases and J by 6 bases, leaving 15 bases between them. In DNA form, the CDR3 reads TGCAGCGCCGATTGGACGGACTCTGAAGCTTTCTTT. The encoded protein is CSADWTDSEAFF.

By sample fraction, this clonotype is medium-sized. The chain carries TRBV5-6 and TRBJ2-3; the D gene is possibly TRBD2 (5 bases). The CDR3 runs to 16 residues. Germline V gene sequence: CDR1 SGHDT, CDR2 YYEEEE. Trimming took 1 base from V and 5 from J, leaving 17 bases between them. The CDR3 sequence: CASSLTDGNRVDTQYF. In DNA form, the CDR3 reads TGTGCCAGCAGCTTGACGGACGGGAACCGAGTAGATACGCAGTATTTT.

This clonotype was observed at least ten times. CDR3 DNA: TGCGCCAGCAGCCAGAACAGGGGGATGAACACTGAAGCTTTCTTT. Translated, it gives CASSQNRGMNTEAFF. The chain has TRBV4-1 and TRBJ1-1, with 8 bases identical to TRBD1. Trimming removed 3 bases from V and 0 bases from J; junction bases left unmatched: 3. Germline CDR1 and CDR2: MGHRA and YSYEKL. CDR3 length: 15 amino acids.

This clonotype has only a few counts. The chain combines TRBV7-9 with TRBJ1-6, with TRBD1 as a possible D gene (5 bases). This CDR3 has 16 residues. CDR1 SEHNR and CDR2 FQNEAQ come from the germline V gene (reference sequence). Trimming pared 0 bases from V and 9 bases from J, leaving 15 bases between. The CDR3: CASSLASRGLTSPLHF. The CDR3 region has the DNA TGTGCCAGCAGCTTAGCCTCAAGGGGCCTAACTTCACCCCTCCACTTT.